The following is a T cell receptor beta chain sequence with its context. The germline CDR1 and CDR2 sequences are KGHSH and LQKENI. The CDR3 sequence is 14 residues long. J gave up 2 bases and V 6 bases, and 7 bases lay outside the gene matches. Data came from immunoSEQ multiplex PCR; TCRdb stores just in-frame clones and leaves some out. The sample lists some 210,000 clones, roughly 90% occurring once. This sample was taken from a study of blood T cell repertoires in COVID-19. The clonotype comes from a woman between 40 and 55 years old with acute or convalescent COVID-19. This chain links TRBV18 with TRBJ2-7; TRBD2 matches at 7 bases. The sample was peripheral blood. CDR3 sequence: CASSDAGDPYEQYV. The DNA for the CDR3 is TGTGCCAGCTCCGATGCGGGGGACCCCTACGAGCAGTACGTC.